This T cell receptor (beta chain) was recovered during a study of blood T cell repertoires in COVID-19 (dated by TCRdb to between 2020 and 2021). Regarding the study in general: Collaborator samples came from the United States, Italy and Spain and covered acute and convalescent phases of COVID-19. The material from the prospective study consisted of cDNA or gDNA derived from T cells, B-cell-depleted T cells, or PBMCs. The dataset comprised deeply sampled blood TCRbeta repertoires from subjects exposed to, actively infected with, or recovered from COVID-19. The repertoires were released in a freely available public database intended as a resource for research on the immune response to SARS-CoV-2. Samples came from the ongoing ImmuneRACE study (first 160 participants) plus 1,254 subjects from 6 global collaborators. A de-identified subject ID, COVID-19 status, age in years and sex were almost always included in the sample metadata. Where available, HLA class I and class II types were taken from metadata supplied by the sample provider and were not determined by assay-based typing. The full study reports these points: The amount of clinical and demographic metadata varied by source and participant and was provided uncurated.

A second Seattle source provided samples from volunteer blood donors who had recovered from COVID-19. Collaborating institutions collected whole blood in K2EDTA tubes following their own protocols. Collaborator samples were shipped for TCRbeta analysis as frozen whole blood, isolated PBMCs, or DNA extracted from either sample type. The CDR3 spans 14 residues, from the cysteine through the phenylalanine. Only the CDR3 DNA is retained, 42 bases long and in frame from the first base. For CDR1 and CDR2, the germline V gene (reference sequence) lists LGHDT and YNNKEL. At the junction V is shortened by 1 base and J by 8 bases; bases outside the gene matches: 6. The immunoSEQ Assay, a bias-controlled multiplex PCR, was used to amplify TCRbeta CDR3 regions from genomic DNA. The original pipeline was this. The number of nucleated cells in each sample was estimated from the amplification of reference gene primers within the assay. Sequence reads were collapsed and filtered to measure the absolute abundance of every unique TCRbeta CDR3 rearrangement. For each sample, productive Simpson clonality was calculated by taking the square root of Simpson's diversity index across productive rearrangements. TCRdb re-hosts the immuneACCESS table, in-frame sequences only. Its copies lack some clones; in the studies checked, an unresolved V gene accounts for under half of them, and the cause for the rest is not known. D and trimming were read from the DNA, whereas the V and J calls and clone size are those reported in that table. For this sample there are a few hundred thousand clones; approximately 83% appear just once. Around 2% of the sample lies in the top ten.

Concerning this clone: Its antigen target is currently unknown. Base qualities are not provided; no much larger clone lies one nucleotide away.

The V gene is TRBV3-1 (or the pseudogene TRBV3-2) and the J gene is TRBJ2-5; TRBD2 matches 8 bases in the middle. This TCR came from a man aged 25 to 40 who had recovered from COVID-19. Sequencing input: peripheral blood. The nucleotide sequence is given as TGTGCCAGCAGCCAAGTCTCAGCGGGGGTTACCCAGTACTTC. Its coded protein is CASSQVSAGVTQYF.